This T cell receptor beta chain is drawn from a study of T cells in Graves' hyperthyroidism and ophthalmopathy. This clonotype has just a few counts. TCR beta CDR3 regions were amplified from RNA. First-round RT-PCR targeting the TCR CDR3 was performed with the HTBI primer set. In TCRdb, the multiplex PCR reads were re-called with MiXCR into one record per CDR3 protein. The sample includes about 740,000 distinct CDR3 sequences, approximately 14% of them seen just once. The CDR3 spans 17 residues. Germline CDR1 SGHDN, CDR2 FVKESK. Losses at the gene ends were 1 base for V and 2 bases for J; bases not matched to a gene: 9.

The sequencing input was blood. The chain is built from TRBV14 and TRBJ2-7; 9 bases align to TRBD2. This receptor was taken from a woman aged 18-30 years with Graves' hyperthyroidism. In DNA form, the CDR3 reads TGTGCCAGCAGCCAAGTCAGCGGGAGGCTGGTAGCCTACGAGCAGTACTTC. It yields the protein CASSQVSGRLVAYEQYF.